Shown below are 17 T cell receptor beta chains from a single sample sequenced in a study of blood T cell repertoires in COVID-19. TCRdb keeps only in-frame clones here, not all; method: immunoSEQ multiplex PCR. The sample consists of approximately 5,800 clones, around 80% of them appearing once. Sequenced: peripheral blood. Receptor source: a human donor with active COVID-19. The donor label of this sample is uncertain.

The chain has TRBV6-5 and TRBJ2-1, with TRBD2 matching 11 bases. V lost 9 bases to trimming and J lost 3 bases; unmatched junction nucleotides: 7. The length of the CDR3 is 15 residues. Germline CDR1 reads MNHEY; CDR2 reads SVGAGI. This chain's CDR3 is CASLKTSGIYNEQFF. The CDR3 DNA sequence: TGTGCCAGTTTAAAGACTAGCGGGATCTACAATGAGCAGTTCTTC.

V is TRBV6-2 or TRBV6-3 and J is TRBJ2-1; 9 bases fit TRBD1. V shed 3 bases and J 10 bases; nucleotides not matched to a gene: 13. Germline assignment: CDR1 MNHEY and CDR2 SVGEGT. This CDR3 is 16 amino acids long. Written as DNA, the CDR3 is TGTGCCAGCAGTTATTTCCAAGGGACAGGGAGTAGGGAGCAGTTCTTC. Translating gives CASSYFQGTGSREQFF.

This clone was observed a single time. The chain recombines TRBV5-1 with TRBJ1-1, with D hard to call. Germline CDR1 is SGHRS and CDR2 is YFSETQ. Deletions cut 3 bases from V and 0 bases from J, with 9 bases between. This CDR3 contains 14 residues. This chain's CDR3 is CASSSRTMNTEAFF. The DNA for the CDR3 is TGCGCCAGCAGCTCCAGAACCATGAACACTGAAGCTTTCTTT.

The chain uses TRBV11-2 and TRBJ1-4; 7 positions match TRBD1. J was trimmed by 5 bases and V by 8 bases; bases with no gene match: 11. The CDR3 is made up of 15 amino acids. Germline-derived CDR1 and CDR2 are SGHAT and FQNNGV. This CDR3 reads CASSPGGTVNEKLFF. CDR3 nucleotides: TGTGCCAGCTCGCCGGGGGGGACAGTCAATGAAAAACTGTTTTTT.

This clone has a handful of counts. This rearrangement joins TRBV7-2 to TRBJ2-7, with 10 bases aligning to TRBD2. The germline CDR1 and CDR2 sequences are SGHTA and FQGNSA. V dropped 1 base and J dropped 0; count of bases not matched to a gene: 3. CDR3 length equals 16 residues. The CDR3 DNA is TGTGCCAGCAGCTTAGGGAGACTAGCGGGCTCCTACGAGCAGTACTTC. It is translated as CASSLGRLAGSYEQYF. The complete variable domain, with remaining parts taken from reference TRBV7-2 and TRBJ2-7, reads GAGVSQSPSNKVTEKGKDVELRCDPISGHTALYWYRQSLGQGLEFLIYFQGNSAPDKSGLPSDRFSAERTGGSVSTLTIQRTQQEDSAVYLCASSLGRLAGSYEQYFGPGTRLTVT.

The chain has TRBV7-2 and TRBJ2-7, with 8 bases fitting TRBD2. V lost 5 bases, J lost 2 bases, and 5 bases stayed unmatched. This CDR3 has 14 amino acids. Germline CDR1 and CDR2: SGHTA and FQGNSA. CDR3 coding DNA: TGTGCCAGCAGCACCGGGGGGGGCACCTACGAGCAGTACTTC. Its translation is CASSTGGGTYEQYF.

This clone showed up just once. The chain couples TRBV12-3 or TRBV12-4 to TRBJ2-3, with TRBD2 matching over 8 bases. This CDR3 has 12 residues. Trimming removed 7 bases from V and 5 bases from J; junction bases left unmatched: 2. CDR3 in amino acids: CASTGGEDTQYF. Here the CDR3 DNA reads TGTGCCAGCACCGGGGGGGAAGATACGCAGTATTTT.

V and J are TRBV6-6 and TRBJ2-7; 14 bases align to TRBD2. Trimming at V came to 6 bases and at J to 6 bases, leaving 4 bases not matched to a gene. In germline, CDR1 is MNHNY, CDR2 SVGAGI (reference sequence). The CDR3 contains 14 residues. Here the CDR3 DNA reads TGTGCCAGCAGCCTGGGACTAGCGGGAGCCGAGCAGTACTTC. Residues: CASSLGLAGAEQYF.

This chain links TRBV6-5 with TRBJ2-7; the match to TRBD1 covers 8 bases. V trimming: 5 bases; J trimming: 0 bases; junction bases outside the gene matches: 3. The CDR3 runs 14 residues. Germline CDR1 MNHEY, CDR2 SVGAGI. In DNA, the CDR3 is TGTGCCAGCAGTAGGGACAGGAGCTCCTACGAGCAGTACTTC. Its protein is CASSRDRSSYEQYF.

This sequence joins TRBV5-4 and TRBJ1-3; TRBD1 agrees at 7 bases. The CDR3 has 14 residues. Germline CDR1 is SGHNT and CDR2 is YYREEE (reference sequence). The V gene end was trimmed by 4 bases and the J gene end by 0 bases; junction bases not matched to a gene: 1. CDR3 in DNA: TGTGCCAGCAGCAGGGACAGCTCTGGAAACACCATATATTTT. It encodes CASSRDSSGNTIYF.

The chain combines TRBV7-9 with TRBJ1-2; 10 positions agree with TRBD1. V was pared by 2 bases and J by 7 bases, with 13 bases of the junction left unmatched. The CDR3 runs to 17 residues. Germline V gene lookup returns CDR1 SEHNR and CDR2 FQNEAQ (reference sequence). CDR3 nucleotide sequence: TGTGCCAGCAGCTTAAATGGTAGAGGGGACAGGGGCGGTGGCTACACCTTC. Amino acids: CASSLNGRGDRGGGYTF. Full variable domain (rest looked up from reference TRBV7-9 and TRBJ1-2): DTGVSQNPRHKITKRGQNVTFRCDPISEHNRLYWYRQTLGQGPEFLTYFQNEAQLEKSRLLSDRFSAERPKGSFSTLEIQRTEQGDSAMYLCASSLNGRGDRGGGYTFGSGTRLTVV.

The chain carries TRBV18 and TRBJ2-5; D not resolved. V lost 3 bases and J lost 0, with 5 bases in between. Germline lookup yields CDR1 KGHSH and CDR2 LQKENI. The CDR3 is 13 residues long. The CDR3 here is CASSPQYQETQYF. The CDR3 DNA sequence: TGTGCCAGCTCACCCCAGTACCAAGAGACCCAGTACTTC.

Here the CDR3 reads CSARADTQYF. CDR3 nucleotide sequence: TGCAGCGCCCGTGCAGATACGCAGTATTTT. This sequence joins TRBV29-1 and TRBJ2-3; no firm D call. The CDR3 is made up of 10 amino acids. Germline-derived CDR1 and CDR2 are SQVTM and ANQGSEA. V was pared by 7 bases and J by 4 bases, with 6 bases between.

V usage is TRBV11-2 and J usage is TRBJ2-2, with 11 bases matching TRBD1. CDR3 length: 18 residues. The V and J ends lost 5 bases and 2 bases, in that order; junction bases with no gene match: 10. Germline CDR1 and CDR2: SGHAT and FQNNGV. As DNA, the CDR3 is TGTGCCAGCAGCCCCCATGGACAGGGGGCGCATAACACCGGGGAGCTGTTTTTT. This translates into CASSPHGQGAHNTGELFF.

J is TRBJ2-1 and V is TRBV7-2; 12 bases are a match to TRBD2. Germline loops: CDR1 SGHTA, CDR2 FQGNSA. V was pared by 4 bases and J by 7 bases, with 11 bases of the junction left unmatched. The CDR3 loop spans 17 amino acids. The CDR3 DNA is TGTGCCAGCAGCTCCCAACGACTAGCGGGGGCCTTAAATGAGCAGTTCTTC. It specifies CASSSQRLAGALNEQFF.

V gene TRBV27 combines with J gene TRBJ2-7; tentatively, D is TRBD1 (6 bases). The CDR3 loop spans 14 amino acids. The germline V gene encodes CDR1 MNHEY and CDR2 SMNVEV (reference sequence). The V end was cut by 3 bases, the J end by 2 bases, with 11 bases between. The CDR3 DNA is TGTGCCAGCAGTTTGGGTTCAGGGGCCTACGAGCAGTACTTC. Translating it yields CASSLGSGAYEQYF.

The chain links TRBV5-6 to TRBJ2-2; 10 bases agree with TRBD1. The germline CDR1 and CDR2 sequences are SGHDT and YYEEEE. V gave up 1 base and J gave up 7 bases; unmatched junction bases: 7. There are 16 residues in the CDR3. Here the CDR3 reads CASSLWGQGLYGELFF. The CDR3 DNA follows: TGTGCCAGCAGCTTGTGGGGACAGGGGTTGTACGGGGAGCTGTTTTTT.